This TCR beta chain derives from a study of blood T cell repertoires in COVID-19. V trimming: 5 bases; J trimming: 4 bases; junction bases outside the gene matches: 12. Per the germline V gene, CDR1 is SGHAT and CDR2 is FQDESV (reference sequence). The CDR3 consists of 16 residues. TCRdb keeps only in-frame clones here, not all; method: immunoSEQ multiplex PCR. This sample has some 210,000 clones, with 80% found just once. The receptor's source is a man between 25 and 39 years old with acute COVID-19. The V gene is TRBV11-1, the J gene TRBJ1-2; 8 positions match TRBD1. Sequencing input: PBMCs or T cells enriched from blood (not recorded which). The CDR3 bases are TGTGCCAGCAGCCGTGGGACAGGAGGAGGGGTCTATGGCTACACCTTC. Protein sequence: CASSRGTGGGVYGYTF.